Detailed here is one T cell receptor (beta chain). Its antigen is unknown. From germline, CDR1 is KGHSH and CDR2 LQKENI. Losses at the gene ends were 4 bases for V and 2 bases for J; bases not matched to a gene: 14. The CDR3 runs 18 residues. These data come from a study of identical twins. General study findings and limits: These conclusions were based on statistical analysis (cross-sectional, not following the same donors).

TCRdb redid the calling of the 5' RACE reads with MiXCR, one entry per CDR3 protein. The sample has 350,000 to 400,000 distinct CDR3 sequences; roughly 9% are singletons. Healthy Caucasians provided all donations. The chain couples TRBV18 to TRBJ1-1; TRBD1 matches 9 bases. The specimen sequenced was naive T cells sorted from blood. The clonotype was recovered from a woman aged 45-65 years in good health. CDR3 in amino acids: CASSLKAPGTGTNTEAFF. CDR3 nucleotide sequence: TGTGCCAGCTCACTCAAAGCACCCGGGACAGGGACAAACACTGAAGCTTTCTTT.